This T cell receptor beta chain was captured in a study of blood T cell repertoires in COVID-19. Study-level information: PBMCs, B-cell-depleted T cells, or T cells provided the cDNA or gDNA that made up the material.

Repertoires were generated with immunoSEQ multiplex PCR, while TCRdb's copy carries only in-frame clones and drops some. Found here are 210,000 or so clones, about 90% of them singletons; the top ten hold 10% to 13%. The CDR3 is 15 amino acids. The germline V gene has CDR1 MNHEY and CDR2 SMNVEV (reference sequence). V lost 2 bases and J 0 bases, leaving 7 bases between the germline ends. The chain employs TRBV27 and TRBJ2-2, with D perhaps TRBD2 (6 bases). The receptor comes from a man aged 30 to 45 who had recovered from COVID-19. Input material: PBMCs or T cells enriched from blood (not recorded which). The CDR3 DNA reads TGTGCCAGCAGTTTAGGAGGGCCGAACACCGGGGAGCTGTTTTTT. Protein: CASSLGGPNTGELFF.